The 3 T cell receptor beta chains given below trace back to one sample, sequenced in a study of T cells in Graves' hyperthyroidism and ophthalmopathy. Amplification targeted TCR beta CDR3 regions from RNA transcripts. Initially, a first-round RT-PCR of the TCR CDR3 employed the HTBI primer set. TCRdb re-called the multiplex PCR reads through MiXCR, storing one row per CDR3 protein. The sample lists a few hundred thousand distinct CDR3 sequences; 15% to 18% were seen once. The sample taken for sequencing was blood. These receptors all stem from a young woman with Graves' hyperthyroidism.

This clonotype has at least ten counts. The V and J genes are TRBV12-3 or TRBV12-4 and TRBJ2-4; a possible D gene is TRBD2 (7 bases). The CDR3 contains 15 residues. Trimming removed 4 bases from V and 12 bases from J, with 22 bases in between. The CDR3 nucleotides are TGTGCCAGCAGTTCAGCCGGGGGGCTCGGACTTTATCAGTACTTC. Translation: CASSSAGGLGLYQYF.

The gene calls are TRBV9 and TRBJ2-7, with TRBD2 as a possible D gene (6 bases). Germline CDR1 and CDR2: SGDLS and YYNGEE. The CDR3 is 15 amino acids. V lost 0 bases, J lost 6 bases, and 16 bases lay in between. The CDR3 loop is CASSVGVREASEQYF. In nucleotides, the CDR3 is TGTGCCAGCAGCGTAGGGGTCAGGGAGGCTAGCGAGCAGTACTTC.

This clonotype came up many times. The DNA for the CDR3 is TGTGCCAGCAGCCACGGACAGGGATTTGAAGCTTTCTTT. Protein product: CASSHGQGFEAFF. The chain couples TRBV3-1 to TRBJ1-1; 8 bases are a match to TRBD1. The CDR3 has 13 residues. V lost 3 bases, J lost 7 bases, and 4 bases stayed unmatched. Germline lookup yields CDR1 LGHDT and CDR2 YNNKEL (reference sequence).